The rows below give T cell receptor beta chains drawn from one sample of a study of blood T cell repertoires in COVID-19. TCRdb's copy holds only in-frame clones and misses some; the assay was immunoSEQ multiplex PCR. Found here are around 250,000 clones, approximately 88% of them singletons; the top ten hold more than 0.95%. The sequencing sample was made of PBMCs or T cells enriched from blood (not recorded which). Receptors were obtained from a woman aged 40 to 50 with acute COVID-19. Each CDR3 is given with its conserved first and last residue. Each record gives: V gene, CDR3 protein.

V: TRBV7-2; CDR3: CASSWGGLKTQYF
V: TRBV7-8; CDR3: CACSGGGSNQPQHF
V: TRBV7-2; CDR3: CASKPEFLANYGYTF
V: TRBV12-3/TRBV12-4; CDR3: CASRRAQGTEAFF
V: TRBV15; CDR3: CATKGGAGLEMAEAFF
V: TRBV18; CDR3: CASSPPSDTGYGYTF
V: TRBV4-2; CDR3: CASSQGGGRISYEQYF
V: TRBV24-1; CDR3: CATSDFPQGANTGELFF
V: TRBV2; CDR3: CATKRTSDSYNEQFF
V: TRBV12-3/TRBV12-4; CDR3: CASSLAQNNEQFF
V: TRBV7-2; CDR3: CASSKTGTDQETQYF
V: TRBV10-2; CDR3: CASSVYLASGLLSSYNEQFF
V: TRBV11-2; CDR3: CASSKHGASYEQYF
V: TRBV5-4; CDR3: CASSSGTGRNTGELFF
V: TRBV6-2/TRBV6-3; CDR3: CASSYSDLRVPNQPQHF
V: TRBV7-6; CDR3: CASSLSPAGNNEKLFF
V: TRBV27; CDR3: CASSPTGLAGANTGELFF
V: TRBV10-1; CDR3: CASSRLAGDSYNEQFF
V: TRBV24-1; CDR3: CATSDPPGQGASAYNEQFF
V: TRBV3-1/TRBV3-2; CDR3: CASSQGAPSSYNEQFF
V: TRBV18; CDR3: CASSPPRDRGSYEQYF
V: TRBV19; CDR3: CASTPDRGHQPQHF
V: TRBV5-1; CDR3: CASSRLAPGTDTQYF
V: TRBV15; CDR3: CATTRDRGRNQPQHF
V: TRBV6-4; CDR3: CASSDVRGNQPQHF
V: TRBV5-6; CDR3: CASSPGYLEGYTF
V: TRBV28; CDR3: CASSPSSRGDTEAFF
V: TRBV9; CDR3: CASSVALSGRTDTQYF
V: TRBV29-1; CDR3: CSVERDRVFPEAFF
V: TRBV7-8; CDR3: CASSLGASVSYNEQFF
V: TRBV9; CDR3: CASSFNREGAPGRNTEAFF
V: TRBV5-5; CDR3: CASSQTPTGNQPQHF
V: TRBV3-1/TRBV3-2; CDR3: CASSQAFYEQYF
V: TRBV19; CDR3: CASSRDHSGNTIYF
V: TRBV4-1; CDR3: CASSQADRGLTEAFF
V: TRBV4-3; CDR3: CASSQGQGGNTIYF
V: TRBV9; CDR3: CASSPRTSATEQFF
V: TRBV10-1; CDR3: CASSLTGSGANVLTF
V: TRBV3-1/TRBV3-2; CDR3: CASSPGGREAFF
V: TRBV11-2; CDR3: CASSFMLAGGNEQFF
V: TRBV18; CDR3: CASSQTGTSFNEQYF
V: TRBV4-2; CDR3: CASSQDLKGASEKLFF
V: TRBV10-3; CDR3: CAISESEGGPYNEQFF
V: TRBV3-1/TRBV3-2; CDR3: CASSQASGGGGSPLHF
V: TRBV19; CDR3: CASSILSGLAEGSSYNEQFF
V: TRBV30; CDR3: CAWSGGGRQPQHF
V: TRBV3-1/TRBV3-2; CDR3: CASSQEGGAAEAFF
V: TRBV6-5; CDR3: CASSRDRTGNTIYF
V: TRBV7-3; CDR3: CASSPDRDSPLHF
V: TRBV20-1; CDR3: CSASPQTVTYQPQHF
V: TRBV9; CDR3: CASSVAHSGTGRNTEAFF
V: TRBV9; CDR3: CASSVSGGTSGVTDTQYF
V: TRBV20-1; CDR3: CSASLVAGAYEQYF
V: TRBV5-1; CDR3: CASSAGQGGNQPQHF
V: TRBV6-4; CDR3: CASSDLGGSMDEQFF
V: TRBV28; CDR3: CASSSSGLRSYNEQFF
V: TRBV30; CDR3: CAWTNLGARGQEAFF
V: TRBV2; CDR3: CASTQFMNTEAFF
V: TRBV28; CDR3: CASSEEVMANEKLFF